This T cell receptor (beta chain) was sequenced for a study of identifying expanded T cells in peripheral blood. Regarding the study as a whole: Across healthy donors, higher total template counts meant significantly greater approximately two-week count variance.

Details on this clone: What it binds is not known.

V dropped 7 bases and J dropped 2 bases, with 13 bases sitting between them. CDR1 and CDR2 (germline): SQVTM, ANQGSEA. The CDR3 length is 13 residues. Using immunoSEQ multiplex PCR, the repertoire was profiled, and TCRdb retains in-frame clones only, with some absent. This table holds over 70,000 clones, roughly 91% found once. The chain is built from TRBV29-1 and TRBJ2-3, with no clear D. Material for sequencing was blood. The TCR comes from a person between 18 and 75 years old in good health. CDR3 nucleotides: TGCAGCGCTGGGCCGCGGCACACAGATACGCAGTATTTT. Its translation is CSAGPRHTDTQYF.